These 32 T cell receptor beta chains were sequenced from one sample in a study of cytomegalovirus exposure and HLA in healthy donors. A multiplex PCR was run with 60 Vbeta primers and 13 Jbeta primers. TCRdb's copy holds only in-frame clones and misses some; the assay was immunoSEQ multiplex PCR. The sample shows around 100,000 clones, around three quarters of them seen only once. The sequenced material came from PBMCs. The receptors were gathered from a woman aged 18-29 years in good health and CMV-seropositive.

This chain uses TRBV19 with TRBJ1-1, with 12 bases aligning to TRBD1. The junction had 3 bases not matched to a gene; V was cut back by 10 bases and J by 0 bases. The CDR3 spans 14 residues. The germline V gene has CDR1 LNHDA and CDR2 SQIVND (reference sequence). CDR3 sequence: CATGTGGLNTEAFF. CDR3 sequence (DNA): TGTGCCACCGGGACAGGGGGCCTGAACACTGAAGCTTTCTTT. The whole variable domain, filled in from reference TRBV19 and TRBJ1-1, reads DGGITQSPKYLFRKEGQNVTLSCEQNLNHDAMYWYRQDPGQGLRLIYYSQIVNDFQKGDIAEGYSVSREKKESFPLTVTSAQKNPTAFYLCATGTGGLNTEAFFGQGTRLTVV.

This clone appeared a few times. This rearrangement joins TRBV19 to TRBJ2-7; 9 bases match TRBD1. CDR1 is LNHDA, CDR2 SQIVND, per germline (reference sequence). CDR3 size: 12 residues. V gave up 8 bases and J gave up 6 bases; unmatched junction bases: 5. CDR3 bases: TGTGCCAGTCAACAGGGGGCGTTCGAGCAGTACTTC. This gives the protein CASQQGAFEQYF.

The chain joins TRBV6-5 to TRBJ1-2; TRBD1 might be the D (6 bases). CDR1 and CDR2 (germline): MNHEY, SVGAGI. The CDR3 loop spans 14 amino acids. V lost 6 bases and J lost 7, with 18 bases in between. The CDR3 DNA reads TGTGCCAGCAGCCTCACGGGGGGCGCGGGTGGCTACACCTTC. Its protein is CASSLTGGAGGYTF.

The chain employs TRBV19 and TRBJ1-2; no clear D. Trimming pared 7 bases from V and 5 bases from J, leaving 11 bases between. From germline, CDR1 is LNHDA and CDR2 SQIVND (reference sequence). The CDR3 is 12 amino acids. The CDR3 loop reads CASTPRGYGYTF. In nucleotides, the CDR3 is TGTGCCAGTACCCCCCGGGGATATGGCTACACCTTC.

The chain combines TRBV4-2 with TRBJ1-2, with TRBD1 as a possible D gene (6 bases). This CDR3 region has 14 residues. V lost 4 bases and J lost 0, with 9 bases in between. Germline V gene data show CDR1 as LGHNA and CDR2 as YNFKEQ. CDR3 residues: CASSPDSTNYGYTF. The CDR3 DNA follows: TGTGCCAGCAGCCCGGACAGTACTAACTATGGCTACACCTTC.

The CDR3: CAWLKEGSKTEAFF. The DNA for the CDR3 is TGTGCCTGGTTGAAGGAGGGTTCGAAAACTGAAGCTTTCTTT. The V call is TRBV30, the J call TRBJ1-1; no reliable D call. The germline V gene has CDR1 GTSNPN and CDR2 SVGIG (reference sequence). V shed 5 bases and J shed 5 bases, with 18 bases lying between them. CDR3 length equals 14 residues.

The gene calls are TRBV5-1 and TRBJ2-3; 8 nucleotides agree with TRBD2. The CDR3 covers 16 residues. CDR1 and CDR2 (germline): SGHRS, YFSETQ. The J segment lost 0 bases and the V segment lost 6 bases, leaving 9 bases of the junction unmatched. This CDR3 reads CASTSLGGVSTDTQYF. CDR3 sequence (DNA): TGCGCCAGCACCTCTCTCGGGGGGGTAAGCACAGATACGCAGTATTTT.

This rearrangement joins TRBV28 to TRBJ2-7; possible D gene TRBD1, 6 bases. CDR3 length: 13 residues. From germline, CDR1 is MDHEN and CDR2 SYDVKM. The ends were cut back, 10 bases at V and 5 bases at J, with 18 bases in the middle. The CDR3 reads CATLRGHAHEQYF. CDR3 sequence (DNA): TGTGCCACCTTGAGGGGACATGCCCACGAGCAGTACTTC.

The rearrangement links TRBV2 to TRBJ2-5; 7 nucleotides line up with TRBD1. Germline V gene sequence: CDR1 SNHLY, CDR2 FYNNEI. This CDR3 spans 16 amino acids. The J segment lost 0 bases and the V segment lost 5 bases, leaving 9 bases of the junction unmatched. The CDR3 protein is CASSSPQGNYQETQYF. The CDR3 DNA is TGTGCCAGCAGTTCACCACAGGGGAACTACCAAGAGACCCAGTACTTC.

V usage is TRBV19 and J usage is TRBJ2-3, with TRBD2 matching over 12 bases. V shed 7 bases, J shed 3 bases, and the junction held 5 bases outside the gene matches. The CDR3 runs to 15 residues. Germline CDR1 LNHDA, CDR2 SQIVND (reference sequence). DNA for the CDR3: TGTGCCAGTACCACTACTAGCGGGAGGACAGATACGCAGTATTTT. Amino acids: CASTTTSGRTDTQYF.

The V and J genes are TRBV7-2 and TRBJ1-2; the D gene is possibly TRBD1 (5 bases). The V and J ends lost 1 base and 2 bases respectively, with 11 bases between them. Per germline, CDR1 SGHTA and CDR2 FQGNSA. CDR3 size: 15 residues. The CDR3 bases are TGTGCCAGCAGCTTAGGTGGAGGGGCGAACTATGGCTACACCTTC. It translates to CASSLGGGANYGYTF.

The table lists this clone with a few counts. The genes are TRBV6-6 and TRBJ1-2; no clear D. Trimming removed 2 bases from V and 6 bases from J, with 13 bases in between. CDR1 and CDR2 from the germline V gene are MNHNY and SVGAGI (reference sequence). The CDR3 totals 14 residues. The CDR3 region is CASSYEGGMDGYTF. In nucleotides, the CDR3 is TGTGCCAGCAGTTACGAGGGAGGGATGGATGGCTACACCTTC.

This sequence joins TRBV7-9 and TRBJ2-2; tentative D call: TRBD2 (5 bases). Deletions cut 2 bases from V and 5 bases from J, with 12 bases between. This CDR3 is built from 15 residues. The germline V gene has CDR1 SEHNR and CDR2 FQNEAQ (reference sequence). The DNA of the CDR3 is TGTGCCAGCAGCTTACAGCGGAAAAAAACCGGGGAGCTGTTTTTT. Translated, it gives CASSLQRKKTGELFF.

This clone was detected once. The chain combines TRBV11-2 with TRBJ2-4, with a possible D match to TRBD2 (6 bases). The germline CDR1 and CDR2 sequences are SGHAT and FQNNGV. V was pared by 1 base and J by 2 bases, with 9 bases between. The CDR3 is 15 residues long. DNA of the CDR3: TGTGCCAGCAGCTTAGGTGCGGGATCCAAAAACATTCAGTACTTC. Residues: CASSLGAGSKNIQYF.

The chain carries TRBV25-1 and TRBJ1-1; D unclear. The V end was cut by 2 bases, the J end by 11 bases, with 9 bases between. The CDR3 is 11 amino acids. Germline V gives CDR1 MGHDK, CDR2 SYGVNS. The CDR3 sequence is CASSEIFRAFF. In nucleotides, the CDR3 is TGTGCCAGCAGTGAAATATTTCGGGCTTTCTTT.

This chain connects TRBV5-1 to TRBJ2-6, with a weak D call TRBD2 (5 bases). Between the trimmed V and J ends, which lost 5 bases and 3 bases, there was a span of 6 bases. The CDR3 is 13 residues long. Looked up from germline, CDR1 is SGHRS and CDR2 is YFSETQ. The CDR3 DNA is TGCGCCAGCAGGGCGGGTGGGGCCAACGTCCTGACTTTC. It codes for CASRAGGANVLTF.

V usage is TRBV6-1 and J usage is TRBJ2-7; perhaps TRBD2 as D (6 bases). Germline loops: CDR1 MNHNS, CDR2 SASEGT. The CDR3 has 15 amino acids. Trimming cost V 4 bases and J 1 base, with 14 bases left between them. CDR3: CASSGKLAMSYEQYF. The DNA of the CDR3 is TGTGCCAGCAGTGGTAAACTAGCTATGTCCTACGAGCAGTACTTC.

The chain employs TRBV15 and TRBJ2-7; 9 bases are shared with TRBD1. J gave up 3 bases and V 5 bases, and 5 bases lay outside the gene matches. Germline CDR1 LNHNV, CDR2 YYDKDF (reference sequence). The CDR3 runs 14 residues. CDR3 DNA: TGTGCCACCAGCGGGGACAGGGCATACTACGAGCAGTACTTC. This gives the protein CATSGDRAYYEQYF. Filled out from reference TRBV15 and TRBJ2-7, the complete variable domain reads DAMVIQNPRYQVTQFGKPVTLSCSQTLNHNVMYWYQQKSSQAPKLLFHYYDKDFNNEADTPDNFQSRRPNTSFCFLDIRSPGLGDTAMYLCATSGDRAYYEQYFGPGTRLTVT.

The chain combines TRBV19 with TRBJ1-1, with 7 bases matching TRBD1. The CDR3 covers 20 residues. The V and J ends lost 3 bases and 5 bases, in that order; junction bases with no gene match: 24. CDR1 is LNHDA, CDR2 SQIVND, per germline (reference sequence). The CDR3 here is CASSIQRRRQGLRRGTEAFF. The CDR3 bases are TGTGCCAGTAGTATTCAACGGAGGCGACAGGGTCTTAGAAGAGGGACTGAAGCTTTCTTT.

This clone was counted a single time. The V gene is TRBV4-1, the J gene TRBJ2-7; a possible D gene is TRBD2 (6 bases). Per the germline V gene, CDR1 is MGHRA and CDR2 is YSYEKL. Trimming shortened V by 2 bases and J by 2 bases, and 16 bases separated the two germline ends. The CDR3 contains 16 residues. The CDR3: CASSQSPISGAYEQYF. DNA for the CDR3: TGCGCCAGCAGCCAATCCCCGATTAGCGGTGCCTACGAGCAGTACTTC.

CDR3 in amino acids: CASSQDLTKNEQFF. CDR3 in DNA: TGTGCCAGCAGCCAAGACTTAACAAAGAATGAGCAGTTCTTC. The genes are TRBV4-2 and TRBJ2-1; D gene uncertain. V was trimmed by 0 bases and J by 7 bases, leaving 10 bases between them. This CDR3 has 14 residues. Germline CDR1 and CDR2: LGHNA and YNFKEQ.

The chain combines TRBV28 with TRBJ2-7, with D perhaps matching TRBD2 (5 bases). CDR3 length: 14 amino acids. Looked up from germline, CDR1 is MDHEN and CDR2 is SYDVKM. V lost 9 bases and J lost 0, with 15 bases in between. CDR3 nucleotide sequence: TGTGCCAGTAGAACACTGGAGGACTCCTACGAGCAGTACTTC. The encoded protein is CASRTLEDSYEQYF.

This clone was seen more than once but under ten times. V usage is TRBV28 and J usage is TRBJ2-5; 8 bases agree with TRBD1. The germline V gene has CDR1 MDHEN and CDR2 SYDVKM. CDR3 length: 14 amino acids. V lost 2 bases, J lost 3 bases, and 2 bases stayed unmatched. CDR3 protein: CASSLRTGKETQYF. The CDR3 nucleotides are TGTGCCAGCAGTTTACGGACAGGGAAAGAGACCCAGTACTTC.

In its sample, this clone was seen a few times. The V call is TRBV5-1, the J call TRBJ2-3; the D gene is possibly TRBD2 (5 bases). V was clipped by 0 bases and J by 2 bases, with 10 bases between them. Germline-derived CDR1 and CDR2 are SGHRS and YFSETQ. The CDR3 is 15 amino acids. DNA of the CDR3: TGCGCCAGCAGCTTGGTGTCGGGGTTCACAGATACGCAGTATTTT. It specifies CASSLVSGFTDTQYF.

This chain uses TRBV10-3 with TRBJ2-1, with 13 bases fitting TRBD2. The CDR3 sequence is 12 residues long. The V and J ends lost 11 bases and 8 bases, in that order; junction bases with no gene match: 3. The V gene's germline CDR1 is ENHRY and CDR2 SYGVKD. CDR3 protein: CAATSGRDEQFF. CDR3 coding DNA: TGTGCCGCAACTAGCGGGAGGGATGAGCAGTTCTTC.

The V gene is TRBV10-3, the J gene TRBJ1-2; 8 nucleotides agree with TRBD1. The CDR3 totals 14 residues. Looked up from germline, CDR1 is ENHRY and CDR2 is SYGVKD. J was trimmed by 6 bases and V by 10 bases; bases with no gene match: 13. The CDR3 is CATDDRGGKDGYTF. CDR3 bases: TGTGCCACGGACGACAGGGGCGGGAAGGATGGCTACACCTTC.

The chain carries TRBV28 and TRBJ2-7; 12 bases map to TRBD2. The J segment lost 3 bases and the V segment lost 5 bases, leaving 5 bases of the junction unmatched. The CDR3 sequence is 15 residues long. CDR1 and CDR2 (germline): MDHEN, SYDVKM. The CDR3 region has the DNA TGTGCCAGCAGTCCCTGGACTAGCGGGATCTACGAGCAGTACTTC. Translating gives CASSPWTSGIYEQYF.

This rearrangement joins TRBV5-6 to TRBJ2-5, with 10 bases that match TRBD1. Germline V gene data show CDR1 as SGHDT and CDR2 as YYEEEE. This CDR3 contains 14 residues. The V gene end was trimmed by 3 bases and the J gene end by 3 bases; junction bases not matched to a gene: 2. CDR3 protein: CASSYGTGEETQYF. In DNA form, the CDR3 reads TGTGCCAGCAGCTATGGGACAGGGGAAGAGACCCAGTACTTC.

This chain joins TRBV5-1 and TRBJ2-1; 9 bases align to TRBD1. The CDR3 consists of 13 residues. CDR1 and CDR2 from the germline V gene are SGHRS and YFSETQ. V lost 4 bases, J lost 8 bases, and 4 bases stayed unmatched. The CDR3 loop is CASSTRTGDEQFF. CDR3 DNA: TGCGCCAGCAGCACAAGGACAGGGGATGAGCAGTTCTTC.

This chain joins TRBV5-1 and TRBJ1-2; tentative D call: TRBD1 (5 bases). Per the germline V gene, CDR1 is SGHRS and CDR2 is YFSETQ. This CDR3 spans 13 amino acids. V dropped 0 bases and J dropped 3 bases, with 6 bases sitting between them. The DNA of the CDR3 is TGCGCCAGCAGCTTGGCAGGGTACTATGGCTACACCTTC. This sequence encodes CASSLAGYYGYTF.

This clone has more than one count but fewer than ten. The chain is built from TRBV2 and TRBJ2-7; TRBD1 matches 12 bases. CDR3 length: 15 amino acids. In germline, CDR1 is SNHLY, CDR2 FYNNEI. J lost 5 bases, V lost 7 bases, and 9 bases had no gene match. The CDR3 region has the DNA TGTGCCAGCATGCCGGGCGGGACAGGGGGCGACGAGCAGTACTTC. Amino acid sequence: CASMPGGTGGDEQYF.

The chain uses TRBV6-5 and TRBJ2-3; D gene ambiguous. CDR1 and CDR2 (germline): MNHEY, SVGAGI. This CDR3 is 11 amino acids long. Trimming left V 4 bases short and J 6 bases short, with 5 bases between. The CDR3 reads CASSSRDTQYF. Here the CDR3 DNA reads TGTGCCAGCAGTTCCCGGGATACGCAGTATTTT.